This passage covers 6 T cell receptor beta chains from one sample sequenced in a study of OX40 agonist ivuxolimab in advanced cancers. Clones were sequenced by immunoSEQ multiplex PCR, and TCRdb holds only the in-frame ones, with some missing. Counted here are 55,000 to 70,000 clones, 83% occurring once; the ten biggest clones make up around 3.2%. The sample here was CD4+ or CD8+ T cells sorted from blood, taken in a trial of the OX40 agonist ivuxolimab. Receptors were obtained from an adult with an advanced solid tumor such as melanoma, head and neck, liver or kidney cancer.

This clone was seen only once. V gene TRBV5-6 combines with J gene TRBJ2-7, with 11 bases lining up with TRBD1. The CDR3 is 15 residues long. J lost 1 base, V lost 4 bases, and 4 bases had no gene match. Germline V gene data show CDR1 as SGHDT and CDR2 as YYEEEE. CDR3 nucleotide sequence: TGTGCCAGCAGCCCGGGACAGGGGGAGTCCTACGAGCAGTACTTC. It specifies CASSPGQGESYEQYF.

In DNA form, the CDR3 reads TGCGCCAGCAGCCGGGGGCAGGGGGGCTATGGCTACACCTTC. This codes for CASSRGQGGYGYTF. V usage is TRBV4-3 and J usage is TRBJ1-2, with TRBD1 matching over 7 bases. Germline loops: CDR1 LGHNA, CDR2 YSLEER. With 4 bases clipped from V and 4 bases from J, the junction kept 6 bases outside the gene matches. This CDR3 contains 14 residues.

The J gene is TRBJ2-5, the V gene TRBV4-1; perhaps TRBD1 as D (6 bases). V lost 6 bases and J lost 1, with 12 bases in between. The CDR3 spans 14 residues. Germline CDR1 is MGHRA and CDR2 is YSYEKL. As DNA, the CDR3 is TGCGCCAGCAGACGAACAGGGCCCCAAGAGACCCAGTACTTC. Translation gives CASRRTGPQETQYF.

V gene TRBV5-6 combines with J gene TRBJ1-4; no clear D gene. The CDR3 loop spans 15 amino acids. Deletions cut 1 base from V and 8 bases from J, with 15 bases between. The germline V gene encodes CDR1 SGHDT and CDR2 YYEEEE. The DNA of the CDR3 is TGTGCCAGCAGCTTGAGCCCTAGCCTGAACGAAAAACTGTTTTTT. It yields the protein CASSLSPSLNEKLFF.

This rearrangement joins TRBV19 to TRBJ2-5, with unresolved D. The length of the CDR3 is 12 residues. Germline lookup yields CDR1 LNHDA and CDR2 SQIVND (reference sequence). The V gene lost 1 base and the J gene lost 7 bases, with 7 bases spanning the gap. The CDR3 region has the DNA TGTGCCAGTAGTATAGGCGTGGGGACCCAGTACTTC. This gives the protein CASSIGVGTQYF.

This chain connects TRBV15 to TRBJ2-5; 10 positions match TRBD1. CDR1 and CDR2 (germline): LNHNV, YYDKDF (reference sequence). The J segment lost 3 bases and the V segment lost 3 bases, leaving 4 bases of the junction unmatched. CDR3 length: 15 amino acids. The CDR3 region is CATSRGGQGEETQYF. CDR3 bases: TGTGCCACCAGCAGGGGAGGACAGGGGGAAGAGACCCAGTACTTC.